This T cell receptor beta chain appears in the sequencing data of a study of blood T cell repertoires in COVID-19. Turning to the study itself: The United States, Italy and Spain supplied acute and convalescent COVID-19 samples.

Per the authors' pipeline: Amplification with reference gene primers provided the estimates of nucleated cell counts. Repertoires were generated with immunoSEQ multiplex PCR, while TCRdb's copy carries only in-frame clones and drops some. V and J calls and clone size are those listed in that table; D and trimming were worked out from the DNA. The table lists roughly 250,000 clones, around 88% of them singletons. The germline CDR1 and CDR2 sequences are SGHRS and YFSETQ. CDR3 length: 20 residues. With 2 bases clipped from V and 2 bases from J, the junction kept 16 bases outside the gene matches. The rearrangement joins TRBV5-1 to TRBJ2-7, with 13 bases lining up with TRBD2. The clonotype comes from a woman aged 40 to 55 with acute COVID-19. Sample: PBMCs or T cells enriched from blood (not recorded which). CDR3 sequence reads: CASSLPSGTSGKNNAYEQYF. CDR3 coding DNA: TGCGCCAGCAGCTTACCAAGCGGGACTAGCGGGAAAAACAATGCCTACGAGCAGTACTTC.